This note documents a single T cell receptor beta chain sequence. The target of this receptor is not known. Base qualities were left out, and no much larger clone turns up one base away. Genomic DNA was extracted from sorted cells for sequencing of the TCRbeta CDR3 region. The immunoSEQ Assay was used for sequencing of TCRbeta CDR3 regions. TCRdb mirrors the immuneACCESS table, restricted to in-frame sequences. Some clones are absent from its copies; in checked studies, under half trace to an unresolved V gene, and the reason for the others is unknown. The sample table lists about 77,000 clones, over 85% of them with a count of one. In total, the top ten clones hold about 0.32% of the sample. Reading from cysteine to phenylalanine, the CDR3 counts 17 amino acids. The DNA shown is the 51-base CDR3, in frame from base 1. Germline trimming: 5 bases from V, 5 bases from J; junction bases outside gene matches: 14. CDR1 and CDR2, per the germline V gene (reference sequence), are SSHAT and FNYEAQ.

The data stem from a study of OX40 agonist ivuxolimab in advanced cancers. About the study as a whole: The costimulatory receptor OX40 (CD134) was targeted by ivuxolimab, a fully human IgG2 agonistic monoclonal antibody. Among the 52 dose-escalation patients, about 20 had hepatocellular carcinoma, about 15 melanoma, 9 renal cell carcinoma and 9 head and neck cancer. Partial responses occurred in three dose-escalation patients: two with cutaneous melanoma and one with hepatocellular carcinoma. The point of sequencing TCRbeta in the periphery was to test whether ivuxolimab changed TCR sequence diversity and drove clonal T-cell expansion. The paper describes the monotherapy dose-escalation part (N ≈ 52 patients) of the phase I trial of ivuxolimab. Patients were allowed to have had prior anti-PD-1, anti-PD-L1 or anti-CTLA-4 therapy, and less than 45% of the dose-escalation patients had previously received checkpoint inhibitors. Intravenous ivuxolimab was administered to patients every 2 weeks at six dose levels: 0.01, 0.1, 0.3, 1.5, 3 and 10 mg/kg. A male proportion of roughly 85% and a mean age of around 60 years, ranging from about 20 to 79, were recorded for the dose-escalation cohort. Study-level results and caveats: Low levels of normalized T-cell clonal expansion were also seen in some nonresponding patients. At doses of 0.1 to 3.0 mg/kg, clonal expansion of both CD4+ and CD8+ T cells in blood was seen between baseline and week 6. After ivuxolimab, CD8+ T cells had more expanded clones than CD4+ T cells on average. The antigen specificity of the clonally expanded peripheral T cells was not determined. In the 0.1-3.0 mg/kg groups, partial responders had among the lowest normalized peripheral clonal expansion, particularly in CD8+ T cells.

The trial excluded patients who had a history of autoimmune disease or were on systemic immunosuppression. Peripheral blood for TCR sequencing was drawn from every dose cohort at baseline, at cycle 4 day 1 and at cycle 7 day 1. Samples were obtained from an open-label, multicenter, first-in-human phase I dose-escalation trial of ivuxolimab. Adults with locally advanced or metastatic melanoma, renal cell, hepatocellular, or head and neck squamous cell carcinoma were enrolled in the trial. CD4+ and CD8+ T cells were sorted separately from peripheral blood before TCR sequencing. This sample comprised CD4+ or CD8+ T cells sorted from blood, obtained in a trial of the OX40 agonist ivuxolimab. This TCR was sampled from an adult with an advanced solid tumor such as melanoma, head and neck, liver or kidney cancer. The rearranged segments are TRBV7-7 and TRBJ2-2, with 7 bases aligning to TRBD1. The DNA reads as follows: TGTGCCAGCAGCCTCAGCCCCGAGGGGGCAGGGACCGGGGAGCTGTTTTTT. Translated, it reads CASSLSPEGAGTGELFF.